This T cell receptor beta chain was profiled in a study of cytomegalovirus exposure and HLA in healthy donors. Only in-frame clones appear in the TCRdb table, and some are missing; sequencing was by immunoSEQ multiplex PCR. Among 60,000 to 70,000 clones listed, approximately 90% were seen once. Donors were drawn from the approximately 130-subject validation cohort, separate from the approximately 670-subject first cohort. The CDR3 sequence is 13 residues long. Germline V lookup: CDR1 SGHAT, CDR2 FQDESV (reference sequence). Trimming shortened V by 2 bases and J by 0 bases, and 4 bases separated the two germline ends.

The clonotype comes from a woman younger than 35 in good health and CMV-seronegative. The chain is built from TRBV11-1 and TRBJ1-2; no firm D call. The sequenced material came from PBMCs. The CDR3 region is CASSLSANYGYTF. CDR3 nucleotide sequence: TGTGCCAGCAGCTTATCAGCTAACTATGGCTACACCTTC. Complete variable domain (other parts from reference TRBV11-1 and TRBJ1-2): EAEVAQSPRYKITEKSQAVAFWCDPISGHATLYWYRQILGQGPELLVQFQDESVVDDSQLPKDRFSAERLKGVDSTLKIQPAELGDSAMYLCASSLSANYGYTFGSGTRLTVV.